This T cell receptor beta chain stems from a study of cytotoxic CD8 clonotypes in ibrutinib-treated CLL. On the study more broadly: The study included 11 relapsed/refractory and over 14 treatment-naive patients; roughly 18 had IGHV unmutated disease. Once patients had received a median around 12 months of treatment, range 6 to 36, response samples were obtained.

Overall study results and limits: Baseline clonality was higher than in age-matched healthy donors and moved in step with circulating CD8+ T-cell counts.

In the case of this clone: Its antigen is unknown.

Deep sequencing aimed at 1 in 200,000 to 1 in 1 million T cells' resolution. The method was immunoSEQ multiplex PCR; TCRdb's version includes in-frame clones alone and lacks a portion of them. The sample records tens of thousands of clones, around 79% being singletons. Germline V gene sequence: CDR1 SSHAT, CDR2 FNYEAQ (reference sequence). The CDR3 extends over 14 amino acids. V gave up 5 bases and J gave up 8 bases; unmatched junction bases: 9. The V call is TRBV7-7, the J call TRBJ2-1; 7 bases fit TRBD1. The clonotype was recovered from a human donor with chronic lymphocytic leukemia. Sample: PBMCs, taken after 12 months of ibrutinib treatment. CDR3 protein: CASSHRQGTDEQFF. The CDR3 DNA is TGTGCCAGCAGCCACCGACAGGGAACCGATGAGCAGTTCTTC.